Listed here are 9 T cell receptor beta chains from one sample, sequenced in a study of T cells in Graves' hyperthyroidism and ophthalmopathy. Template material for amplifying TCR beta CDR3 regions consisted of RNA transcripts. With the HTBI primer set, the TCR CDR3 went through a first round of RT-PCR. A single record per CDR3 protein comes from TCRdb applying MiXCR to the multiplex PCR reads. The sample consists of around 600,000 distinct CDR3 sequences, 15% to 18% of them appearing once. Sequencing was carried out using blood. The origin of the receptors is a woman between 25 and 40 years old with Graves' hyperthyroidism.

This clonotype was recorded at least ten times. DNA of the CDR3: TGTGCCACCAGTGATTTTTTCGCGGACTCCTACAATGAGCAGTTCTTC. Translation gives CATSDFFADSYNEQFF. This chain connects TRBV24-1 to TRBJ2-1; D is undetermined. V lost 1 base and J 0 bases, leaving 9 bases between the germline ends. The CDR3 length is 16 residues. Looked up from germline, CDR1 is KGHDR and CDR2 is SFDVKD.

This clonotype was detected only once. This rearrangement joins TRBV9 to TRBJ2-7; D tentatively fits TRBD1 or TRBD2 (5 bases each). Trimming cost V 0 bases and J 2 bases, with 15 bases left between them. CDR3 length: 16 residues. Looked up from germline, CDR1 is SGDLS and CDR2 is YYNGEE. CDR3 coding DNA: TGTGCCAGCAGCGTAGCTTCCGGGGCAGGTACCTACGAGCAGTACTTC. As protein: CASSVASGAGTYEQYF.

This clonotype showed up just a few times. This rearrangement joins TRBV6-1 to TRBJ2-6; 7 bases line up with TRBD1. There are 19 residues in the CDR3. The V segment lost 5 bases and the J segment 2 bases; nucleotides outside the gene matches: 15. The germline V gene has CDR1 MNHNS and CDR2 SASEGT. The CDR3 sequence: CASSYRGPGQVAGANVLTF. The CDR3 bases are TGTGCCAGCAGTTATCGGGGTCCTGGACAGGTCGCTGGGGCCAACGTCCTGACTTTC.

The table lists this clonotype with a few counts. This sequence joins TRBV11-2 and TRBJ1-5; D call uncertain. Trimming took 0 bases from V and 6 from J, leaving 9 bases between them. This CDR3 is built from 14 residues. Germline lookup yields CDR1 SGHAT and CDR2 FQNNGV. CDR3 protein: CASSLDWVGQPQHF. The CDR3 bases are TGTGCCAGCAGCTTAGATTGGGTTGGTCAGCCCCAGCATTTT.

This clonotype was detected only a few times. The rearrangement joins TRBV6-6 to TRBJ2-5; 11 bases line up with TRBD1. Trimming at V came to 1 base and at J to 9 bases, leaving 4 bases not matched to a gene. CDR3 length: 14 amino acids. Germline CDR1 reads MNHNY; CDR2 reads SVGAGI (reference sequence). This CDR3 is CASSYYQGQGAQYF. The CDR3 DNA is TGTGCCAGCAGTTACTACCAGGGACAGGGGGCCCAGTACTTC.

This clonotype has a handful of counts. The chain links TRBV18 to TRBJ2-6; D is uncertain. CDR3 size: 15 residues. Trimming shortened V by 3 bases and J by 0 bases, and 6 bases separated the two germline ends. The V gene's germline CDR1 is KGHSH and CDR2 LQKENI. The CDR3 nucleotides read TGTGCCAGCTCACCGAGTTACTCTGGGGCCAACGTCCTGACTTTC. Encoded protein: CASSPSYSGANVLTF.

This chain connects TRBV7-2 to TRBJ2-7; tentatively, D is TRBD1 (6 bases). CDR1 and CDR2 from the germline V gene are SGHTA and FQGNSA. There are 13 residues in the CDR3. The V end was cut by 5 bases, the J end by 3 bases, with 11 bases between. DNA of the CDR3: TGTGCCAGCAGCGTGACAGGATACTACGAGCAGTACTTC. Translated: CASSVTGYYEQYF.

The chain recombines TRBV19 with TRBJ2-7; 12 nucleotides line up with TRBD2. CDR3 length: 15 amino acids. Germline lookup yields CDR1 LNHDA and CDR2 SQIVND (reference sequence). Losses at the gene ends were 5 bases for V and 3 bases for J; bases not matched to a gene: 5. The CDR3 DNA reads TGTGCCAGTAGTGTGGGACTAGCGGGTTTCTACGAGCAGTACTTC. It specifies CASSVGLAGFYEQYF.

The chain employs TRBV10-3 and TRBJ1-1; a weak D match, TRBD1 (6 bases). With 6 bases removed from V and 0 bases from J, the gap between germline ends came to 8 bases. The CDR3 has 13 amino acids. The germline gives CDR1 ENHRY, CDR2 SYGVKD. The CDR3 DNA is TGTGCCATCAGAGGACAGATGAACACTGAAGCTTTCTTT. Amino acid sequence: CAIRGQMNTEAFF.